What follows are 24 T cell receptor beta chains derived from one specimen sequenced in a study of blood T cell repertoires in COVID-19. Assay: immunoSEQ multiplex PCR; the TCRdb copy retains only in-frame clones and omits some. Here the sample spans 150,000 to 200,000 clones, roughly 80% being singletons. Sequenced sample: peripheral blood. These receptors all come from a woman aged 80 or over with COVID-19, enrolled during active disease.

The chain joins TRBV5-1 to TRBJ2-3; D perhaps matches TRBD2 (5 bases). This CDR3 spans 15 amino acids. From germline, CDR1 is SGHRS and CDR2 YFSETQ. V shed 0 bases and J shed 6 bases, with 14 bases lying between them. The CDR3 loop is CASSLAFGIIDTQYF. In nucleotides, the CDR3 is TGCGCCAGCAGCTTGGCCTTCGGGATCATTGATACGCAGTATTTT.

V gene TRBV29-1 combines with J gene TRBJ2-2; 9 nucleotides agree with TRBD1. Trimming removed 7 bases from V and 7 bases from J; junction bases left unmatched: 7. The CDR3 runs 13 residues. The germline V gene has CDR1 SQVTM and CDR2 ANQGSEA. The CDR3 is CSAGTGRDGELFF. DNA for the CDR3: TGCAGCGCCGGGACAGGGAGAGACGGGGAGCTGTTTTTT.

J is TRBJ1-5 and V is TRBV10-3, with a tentative D call TRBD1 (5 bases). CDR3 length: 13 residues. V lost 8 bases and J 6 bases, leaving 14 bases between the germline ends. The V gene's germline CDR1 is ENHRY and CDR2 SYGVKD. CDR3 DNA sequence: TGTGCCATCGGTGGGGGGGAGGGTCAGCCCCAGCATTTT. It encodes CAIGGGEGQPQHF.

CDR3 residues: CATSRTDRGFSYEQYF. As DNA, the CDR3 is TGTGCCACCAGCAGAACGGACAGGGGGTTTTCCTACGAGCAGTACTTC. V usage is TRBV15 and J usage is TRBJ2-7; 10 nucleotides match TRBD1. V dropped 2 bases and J dropped 1; count of bases not matched to a gene: 5. Looked up from germline, CDR1 is LNHNV and CDR2 is YYDKDF (reference sequence). CDR3 length equals 16 residues.

In this sample, this clone turned up a few times. This chain uses TRBV7-2 with TRBJ1-3, with D tentatively TRBD1 (5 bases). V gave up 3 bases and J gave up 0 bases, with 15 bases separating them. CDR1 and CDR2 from the germline V gene are SGHTA and FQGNSA. There are 17 residues in the CDR3. The DNA of the CDR3 is TGTGCCAGCAGCTTTGGGCAGGGCCTTTTCTCTGGAAACACCATATATTTT. It specifies CASSFGQGLFSGNTIYF.

The chain links TRBV24-1 to TRBJ2-2; the D gene is possibly TRBD1 (5 bases). The germline CDR1 and CDR2 sequences are KGHDR and SFDVKD. The CDR3 runs 12 residues. Trimming removed 6 bases from V and 7 bases from J, with 8 bases in between. CDR3 sequence: CATSKGIGELFF. The CDR3 region has the DNA TGTGCCACCAGTAAGGGGATCGGGGAGCTGTTTTTT.

V is TRBV5-1 and J is TRBJ1-4, with 9 bases identical to TRBD1. Germline CDR1 and CDR2: SGHRS and YFSETQ. V trimming: 7 bases; J trimming: 7 bases; junction bases outside the gene matches: 11. The CDR3 loop spans 15 amino acids. CDR3 loop: CASASTGTGSEKLFF. CDR3 coding DNA: TGCGCCAGCGCATCGACCGGGACAGGGTCTGAAAAACTGTTTTTT.

The chain links TRBV27 to TRBJ2-2, with 11 bases that match TRBD2. Germline V gene data show CDR1 as MNHEY and CDR2 as SMNVEV (reference sequence). CDR3 length: 16 residues. The trim removed 3 bases at V and 6 bases at J, leaving 6 bases unmatched. The CDR3 sequence: CASSFWASGGSGELFF. CDR3 nucleotide sequence: TGTGCCAGCAGTTTTTGGGCTAGCGGGGGGTCCGGGGAGCTGTTTTTT.

V usage is TRBV19 and J usage is TRBJ1-5; 9 bases align to TRBD1. Germline CDR1 LNHDA, CDR2 SQIVND (reference sequence). Trimming at V came to 3 bases and at J to 5 bases, leaving 8 bases not matched to a gene. CDR3 length equals 16 residues. The CDR3 DNA reads as TGTGCCAGTAGTATCTACGGGACAGGGCCATATCAGCCCCAGCATTTT. Amino acid sequence: CASSIYGTGPYQPQHF.

The genes are TRBV6-2 or TRBV6-3 and TRBJ2-3; TRBD2 matches 8 bases. Per the germline V gene, CDR1 is MNHEY and CDR2 is SVGEGT. Unmatched junction bases numbered 7, after V lost 2 bases and J lost 6 bases. This CDR3 has 15 residues. The CDR3 is CASSYRRGAPDTQYF. As DNA, the CDR3 is TGTGCCAGCAGTTACAGGCGGGGGGCTCCGGATACGCAGTATTTT.

This clone has a handful of counts. This CDR3 reads CASRFPPGGQQYF. CDR3 in DNA: TGTGCCAGCAGGTTTCCCCCGGGGGGGCAGCAGTACTTC. The chain joins TRBV27 to TRBJ2-7, with 8 bases aligning to TRBD2. Germline CDR1 reads MNHEY; CDR2 reads SMNVEV (reference sequence). The CDR3 is 13 residues long. Losses at the gene ends were 6 bases for V and 8 bases for J; bases not matched to a gene: 9.

This sequence joins TRBV5-8 and TRBJ1-5; D unclear. Germline CDR1 reads SGHTS; CDR2 reads YDEGEE. Trimming removed 0 bases at V and 5 bases at J, with 3 bases between. The CDR3 loop spans 12 amino acids. The DNA for the CDR3 is TGTGCCAGCAGCTTGGTCGATCAGCCCCAGCATTTT. The encoded protein is CASSLVDQPQHF.

The chain links TRBV2 to TRBJ1-1; TRBD1 matches 7 bases. With V trimmed by 4 bases and J by 2 bases, 4 bases remained unmatched. The CDR3 is made up of 14 amino acids. Germline assignment: CDR1 SNHLY and CDR2 FYNNEI. The DNA of the CDR3 is TGTGCCAGCAGTGTACAGGGGAGTAACACTGAAGCTTTCTTT. Protein sequence: CASSVQGSNTEAFF.

The V gene is TRBV2, the J gene TRBJ2-2; the match to TRBD1 covers 8 bases. Germline V gene lookup returns CDR1 SNHLY and CDR2 FYNNEI. The J segment lost 4 bases and the V segment lost 10 bases, leaving 11 bases of the junction unmatched. The CDR3 runs 15 residues. The CDR3 nucleotides read TGTGCCACGAAGGACAGGGTAGGAGGCACCGGGGAGCTGTTTTTT. The encoded protein is CATKDRVGGTGELFF.

This sequence joins TRBV5-1 and TRBJ2-3; D possibly corresponds to TRBD2 (6 bases). CDR3 length: 15 amino acids. V dropped 6 bases and J dropped 1 base, with 15 bases sitting between them. Germline V CDR1 and CDR2: SGHRS, YFSETQ. The CDR3 sequence is CASNYGRWGTDTQYF. The CDR3 DNA reads as TGCGCCAGCAACTACGGGAGATGGGGCACAGATACGCAGTATTTT.

This chain connects TRBV13 to TRBJ1-2; TRBD1 is a possible D gene (5 bases). The CDR3 has 14 amino acids. Germline CDR1 is PRHDT and CDR2 is FYEKMQ (reference sequence). Trimming removed 5 bases from V and 4 bases from J, with 14 bases in between. CDR3 in amino acids: CASSDGGLSYGYTF. The CDR3 DNA is TGTGCCAGCAGCGACGGGGGGTTGAGCTATGGCTACACCTTC.

The rearrangement uses TRBV27 and TRBJ1-2; 7 bases align to TRBD1. Trimming took 6 bases from V and 8 from J; bases not matched to a gene: 18. CDR3 length equals 16 residues. Looked up from germline, CDR1 is MNHEY and CDR2 is SMNVEV (reference sequence). CDR3 loop: CASSLNFGTARRGYTF. Written as DNA, the CDR3 is TGTGCCAGCAGCCTAAACTTTGGGACAGCTCGGCGGGGCTACACCTTC.

This clone was picked up a small number of times. This chain joins TRBV18 and TRBJ1-4; D remains ambiguous. The germline CDR1 and CDR2 sequences are KGHSH and LQKENI. The CDR3 sequence is 11 residues long. Deletions cut 11 bases from V and 5 bases from J, with 9 bases between. The CDR3 region has the DNA TGTGCCGGGAGGGAAAATGAAAAACTGTTTTTT. Residues: CAGRENEKLFF. The whole variable domain, remainder taken from reference TRBV18 and TRBJ1-4, is NAGVMQNPRHLVRRRGQEARLRCSPMKGHSHVYWYRQLPEEGLKFMVYLQKENIIDESGMPKERFSAEFPKEGPSILRIQQVVRGDSAAYFCAGRENEKLFFGSGTQLSVL.

The V call is TRBV14, the J call TRBJ2-4, with D possibly being TRBD1 (6 bases). Trimming shortened V by 4 bases and J by 4 bases, and 8 bases separated the two germline ends. Germline assignment: CDR1 SGHDN and CDR2 FVKESK. The CDR3 is 13 residues long. This CDR3 reads CASSPGQKNIQYF. CDR3 nucleotides: TGTGCCAGCAGCCCCGGACAGAAAAACATTCAGTACTTC.

This rearrangement joins TRBV9 to TRBJ1-2, with 9 bases fitting TRBD1. Germline CDR1 and CDR2: SGDLS and YYNGEE. The trim removed 4 bases at V and 7 bases at J, leaving 8 bases unmatched. CDR3 length: 14 amino acids. The CDR3, as DNA: TGTGCCAGCAGCTTCACAGGGGGCGGAGGTGGCTACACCTTC. Amino acids: CASSFTGGGGGYTF. Drawing the rest from reference TRBV9 and TRBJ1-2, the complete variable domain is DSGVTQTPKHLITATGQRVTLRCSPRSGDLSVYWYQQSLDQGLQFLIQYYNGEERAKGNILERFSAQQFPDLHSELNLSSLELGDSALYFCASSFTGGGGGYTFGSGTRLTVV.

This chain joins TRBV19 and TRBJ1-1, with D tentatively TRBD1 (5 bases). The germline V gene has CDR1 LNHDA and CDR2 SQIVND (reference sequence). V was cut by 5 bases and J by 6 bases, with 16 bases left in between. The CDR3 contains 14 residues. This chain's CDR3 is CASSPGGGLAEAFF. CDR3 DNA sequence: TGTGCCAGTAGTCCCGGTGGGGGGTTGGCTGAAGCTTTCTTT.

This clone was recorded once. This chain connects TRBV5-1 to TRBJ2-7, with D possibly being TRBD2 (6 bases). This CDR3 has 14 amino acids. V was clipped by 5 bases and J by 6 bases, with 18 bases between them. Per germline, CDR1 SGHRS and CDR2 YFSETQ. CDR3 nucleotide sequence: TGCGCCAGCAGAATAGGGCTAGCGTCTGGCGAGCAGTACTTC. It specifies CASRIGLASGEQYF.

This chain joins TRBV4-1 and TRBJ1-1; the D gene is possibly TRBD1 (6 bases). V shed 0 bases and J shed 1 base, with 12 bases lying between them. The CDR3 spans 16 residues. Germline V CDR1 and CDR2: MGHRA, YSYEKL. The CDR3 coding sequence is TGCGCCAGCAGCCAAGATCGGGCAGGGGAGAACACTGAAGCTTTCTTT. Protein product: CASSQDRAGENTEAFF.

The chain couples TRBV6-5 to TRBJ2-3; the match to TRBD2 covers 7 bases. CDR1 is MNHEY and CDR2 is SVGAGI in the germline V gene. CDR3 size: 15 residues. The junction had 14 bases not matched to a gene; V was cut back by 10 bases and J by 4 bases. The CDR3 coding sequence is TGTGCCACCGGGGATTTGGGGAGGGGCTCAGATACGCAGTATTTT. Residues: CATGDLGRGSDTQYF.